Following are 9 T cell receptor beta chains from one sample sequenced in a study of blood T cell repertoires in COVID-19. Profiled with immunoSEQ multiplex PCR; TCRdb holds only in-frame clones, not every one. The table includes about 160,000 clones, 85% to 95% detected once. Sequencing input: peripheral blood. Receptors were obtained from a man aged 45 to 65 with acute or convalescent COVID-19.

This sequence joins TRBV24-1 and TRBJ2-2; TRBD1 might be the D (6 bases). Germline V gene data show CDR1 as KGHDR and CDR2 as SFDVKD. This CDR3 region has 20 residues. The V gene lost 0 bases and the J gene lost 4 bases, with 23 bases spanning the gap. CDR3 bases: TGTGCCACCAGTGATTTGGGAACAGGGTTCCCTCAATTCTCCACCGGGGAGCTGTTTTTT. It yields the protein CATSDLGTGFPQFSTGELFF.

V and J are TRBV9 and TRBJ1-3, with 7 nucleotides matching TRBD1. Germline CDR1 and CDR2: SGDLS and YYNGEE. The CDR3 is 16 amino acids. The V gene end was trimmed by 0 bases and the J gene end by 3 bases; junction bases not matched to a gene: 6. The CDR3 DNA follows: TGTGCCAGCAGCGTAGGGACAGGCCCCGATGGAAACACCATATATTTT. Its translation is CASSVGTGPDGNTIYF.

The CDR3 sequence is CASSQDTVRATNEKLFF. In DNA, the CDR3 is TGCGCCAGCAGCCAAGATACGGTGCGCGCAACTAATGAAAAACTGTTTTTT. The V gene is TRBV4-3, the J gene TRBJ1-4; D remains ambiguous. Trimming left V 0 bases short and J 0 bases short, with 11 bases between. Germline CDR1 and CDR2: LGHNA and YSLEER. CDR3 length: 17 amino acids.

The V gene is TRBV9, the J gene TRBJ1-2, with 9 positions matching TRBD1. V lost 4 bases to trimming and J lost 3 bases; unmatched junction nucleotides: 7. Looked up from germline, CDR1 is SGDLS and CDR2 is YYNGEE. This CDR3 is built from 15 residues. The CDR3 spells CASSSGTGKDYGYTF. The CDR3 nucleotides are TGTGCCAGCAGCTCTGGGACAGGGAAGGACTATGGCTACACCTTC.

This clone was observed once. J is TRBJ1-1 and V is TRBV5-1; tentative D call: TRBD1 (6 bases). The V and J ends lost 4 bases and 0 bases respectively, with 16 bases between them. Per germline, CDR1 SGHRS and CDR2 YFSETQ. The CDR3 is 16 amino acids. Here the CDR3 DNA reads TGCGCCAGCAGCCCCAGGACAGACTTTATGAACACTGAAGCTTTCTTT. Its translation is CASSPRTDFMNTEAFF.

The chain couples TRBV7-9 to TRBJ2-1; D unclear. Per the germline V gene, CDR1 is SEHNR and CDR2 is FQNEAQ (reference sequence). The CDR3 is 16 amino acids. The germline V and J ends were trimmed by 1 base and 6 bases, with 16 bases remaining between them. The CDR3 bases are TGTGCCAGCAGCTTAGAAGTGGCGGAACCTTTCAATGAGCAGTTCTTC. Amino acid sequence: CASSLEVAEPFNEQFF.

This chain uses TRBV18 with TRBJ2-2, with D maybe TRBD2 (5 bases). V was shortened by 5 bases and J by 1 base, with 11 bases between the two germline ends. Germline V CDR1 and CDR2: KGHSH, LQKENI. This CDR3 region has 15 residues. The CDR3 DNA sequence: TGTGCCAGCTCATTGGAGGCGAGGAACACCGGGGAGCTGTTTTTT. This codes for CASSLEARNTGELFF.

The gene calls are TRBV27 and TRBJ1-5, with 8 bases lining up with TRBD1. The CDR3 contains 16 residues. With 7 bases clipped from V and 0 bases from J, the junction kept 8 bases outside the gene matches. The germline V gene encodes CDR1 MNHEY and CDR2 SMNVEV (reference sequence). CDR3 amino acids: CASKDRASVSNQPQHF. Written as DNA, the CDR3 is TGTGCCAGCAAGGACAGGGCGAGTGTTAGCAATCAGCCCCAGCATTTT.

A few counts support this clone. The chain links TRBV20-1 to TRBJ2-1; TRBD2 matches at 8 bases. J was trimmed by 15 bases and V by 3 bases; bases with no gene match: 7. Germline V CDR1 and CDR2: DFQATT, SNEGSKA (reference sequence). The CDR3 is made up of 11 amino acids. CDR3 in amino acids: CSASDGRGVFF. Written as DNA, the CDR3 is TGCAGTGCTAGCGACGGGAGGGGAGTGTTCTTC.